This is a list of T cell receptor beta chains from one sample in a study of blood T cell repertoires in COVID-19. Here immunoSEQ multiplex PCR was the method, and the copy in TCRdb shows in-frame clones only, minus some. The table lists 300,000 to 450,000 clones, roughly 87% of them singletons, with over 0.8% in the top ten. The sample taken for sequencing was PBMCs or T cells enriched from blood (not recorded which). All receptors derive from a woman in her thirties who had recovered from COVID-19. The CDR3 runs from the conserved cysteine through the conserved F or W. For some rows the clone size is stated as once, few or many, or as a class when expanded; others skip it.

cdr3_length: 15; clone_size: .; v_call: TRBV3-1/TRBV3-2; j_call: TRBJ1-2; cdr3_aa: CASSPTGQGLGGYTF
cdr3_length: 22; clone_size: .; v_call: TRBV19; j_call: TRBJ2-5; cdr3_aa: CASSIVPAPGVNRQDGRETQYF
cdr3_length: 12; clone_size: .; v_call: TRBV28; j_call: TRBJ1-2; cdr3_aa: CAIQGEVSGYTF
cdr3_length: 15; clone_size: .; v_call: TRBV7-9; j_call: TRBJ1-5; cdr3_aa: CASSLDGGGNQPQHF
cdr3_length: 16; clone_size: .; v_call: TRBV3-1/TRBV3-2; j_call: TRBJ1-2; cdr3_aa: CASSQDYTRGYYGYTF
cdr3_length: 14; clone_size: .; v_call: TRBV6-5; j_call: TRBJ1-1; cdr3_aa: CASNQQGKRTEAFF
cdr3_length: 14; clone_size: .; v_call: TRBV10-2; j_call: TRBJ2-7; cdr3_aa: CASTGFSVSYEQYF
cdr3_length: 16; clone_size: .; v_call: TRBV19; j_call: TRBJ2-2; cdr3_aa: CASSIEGQGRYGELFF
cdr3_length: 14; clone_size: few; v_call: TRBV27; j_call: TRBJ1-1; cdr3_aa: CASSRWGMNTEAFF
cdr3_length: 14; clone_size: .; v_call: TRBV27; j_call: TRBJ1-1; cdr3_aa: CASSPQGARTEAFF
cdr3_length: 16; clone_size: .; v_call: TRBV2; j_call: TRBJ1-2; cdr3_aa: CASSEVAGGRLSGYTF
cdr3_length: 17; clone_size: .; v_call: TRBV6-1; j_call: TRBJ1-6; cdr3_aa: CASSETGGTSYNSPLHF
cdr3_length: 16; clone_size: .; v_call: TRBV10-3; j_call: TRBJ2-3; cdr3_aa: CAISERSGRLTDTQYF
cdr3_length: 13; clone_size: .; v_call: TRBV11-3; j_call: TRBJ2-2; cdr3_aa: CASSSSKSGELFF
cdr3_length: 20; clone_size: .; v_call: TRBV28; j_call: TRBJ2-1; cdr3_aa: CASSHNLAGGPTSSYNEQFF
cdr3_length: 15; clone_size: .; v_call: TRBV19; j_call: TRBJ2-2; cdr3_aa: CASSIRGGRFGELFF
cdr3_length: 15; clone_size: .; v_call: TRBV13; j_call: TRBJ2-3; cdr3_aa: CASSSGGLPTDTQYF